This T cell receptor (beta chain) was found in a study of T cells in Graves' hyperthyroidism and ophthalmopathy. As to this clonotype: Antigen: not known.

The CDR3 regions of TCR beta were amplified from RNA transcripts. The TCR CDR3 was amplified in a first-round RT-PCR using the HTBI primer set. Via MiXCR, TCRdb re-called the multiplex PCR reads, giving one row per CDR3 protein. Among hundreds of thousands of distinct CDR3 sequences listed, 45% were seen once. Clinical symptoms, serum thyroxine, TRAb, thyroid ultrasound and orbital computed tomography informed diagnoses. Overall study findings and caveats: The model's output predicted ophthalmopathy at a median of around 6.9 months prior to onset. Most expanded thyroid clonotypes above 0.001 recurred in blood. A model of 13 V-J features distinguished ophthalmopathy from stable hyperthyroidism.

Input material: peripheral blood or thyroid tissue (not recorded which). This receptor was obtained from an adult man with Graves' disease, either hyperthyroidism or ophthalmopathy (not recorded which).

This CDR3 reads CASSIGLAGVQETQYF. The CDR3 DNA sequence: TGTGCCAGCAGCATTGGACTAGCGGGGGTTCAAGAGACCCAGTACTTC. This chain links TRBV7-9 with TRBJ2-5; TRBD2 matches at 13 bases. Germline values: CDR1 SEHNR, CDR2 FQNEAQ (reference sequence). The V gene end was trimmed by 5 bases and the J gene end by 2 bases; junction bases not matched to a gene: 5. The CDR3 extends over 16 amino acids.